A single sample gave rise to the 20 T cell receptor beta chains below, sequenced in a study of T cell responses to AZD1222 COVID-19 vaccine. Profiling relied on immunoSEQ multiplex PCR, and the TCRdb table lists in-frame clones only, not all of them. In the table there are 100,000 to 120,000 clones, about four fifths of which are singletons. This material consisted of peripheral blood, taken on day 0 of AZD1222 vaccination. The source of these receptors is an adult in good health.

This chain joins TRBV4-1 and TRBJ2-5; perhaps TRBD2 as D (5 bases). The length of the CDR3 is 13 residues. Germline loops: CDR1 MGHRA, CDR2 YSYEKL. Trimming shortened V by 4 bases and J by 5 bases, and 11 bases separated the two germline ends. CDR3 region: CASSPTRSETQYF. DNA of the CDR3: TGCGCCAGCAGCCCCACTAGATCGGAGACCCAGTACTTC.

The V call is TRBV27, the J call TRBJ2-1; 9 bases map to TRBD2. Germline assignment: CDR1 MNHEY and CDR2 SMNVEV (reference sequence). J lost 5 bases, V lost 5 bases, and 7 bases had no gene match. CDR3 length: 15 residues. The CDR3 bases are TGTGCCAGCAGTAAGCTAGCGGGGTCAAACAATGAGCAGTTCTTC. Translation: CASSKLAGSNNEQFF.

This chain links TRBV18 with TRBJ2-1; either TRBD1 or TRBD2 may fit D (5 bases each). Trimming stripped 0 bases from V and 5 bases from J, with 17 bases between. CDR1 KGHSH and CDR2 LQKENI come from the germline V gene. This CDR3 is 17 amino acids long. The CDR3 loop is CASSPPGARAGNNEQFF. CDR3 nucleotide sequence: TGTGCCAGCTCACCACCGGGAGCTCGAGCAGGGAACAATGAGCAGTTCTTC.

The chain carries TRBV21-1 and TRBJ2-2; the DNA was not used to check the table's D call, TRBD1. TRBV21-1 is tagged as a pseudogene. The CDR3 extends over 12 amino acids. The CDR3 region has the DNA TGTGCCAGGGGGCGGTACAGCGGGGAGCTGTTTTTT. Its protein is CARGRYSGELFF.

The rearrangement links TRBV3-1 (or the pseudogene TRBV3-2) to TRBJ2-7; maybe TRBD2 (5 bases). V was shortened by 6 bases and J by 5 bases, with 11 bases between the two germline ends. CDR1 is LGHDT, CDR2 YNNKEL, per germline (reference sequence). The CDR3 has 12 residues. The CDR3 nucleotides read TGTGCCAGCAGACGGGGAGTGAACGAGCAGTACTTC. It encodes CASRRGVNEQYF.

The rearrangement joins TRBV6-5 to TRBJ1-5; tentatively, D is TRBD1 (5 bases). Germline CDR1 and CDR2: MNHEY and SVGAGI. The CDR3 is made up of 14 amino acids. V lost 11 bases and J 1 base, leaving 15 bases between the germline ends. CDR3: CAGGHTGSNQPQHF. The CDR3 DNA is TGTGCCGGCGGACACACGGGCAGCAATCAGCCCCAGCATTTT.

J is TRBJ2-3 and V is TRBV3-1 (or the pseudogene TRBV3-2); TRBD2 matches at 8 bases. V gave up 0 bases and J gave up 2 bases; unmatched junction bases: 7. CDR1 and CDR2 from the germline V gene are LGHDT and YNNKEL (reference sequence). The CDR3 consists of 17 residues. DNA of the CDR3: TGTGCCAGCAGCCAAGATCTCGGGGGGGTGACCACAGATACGCAGTATTTT. Encoded protein: CASSQDLGGVTTDTQYF.

The chain employs TRBV24-1 and TRBJ2-1, with 9 nucleotides matching TRBD2. Germline V lookup: CDR1 KGHDR, CDR2 SFDVKD. Trimming at V came to 0 bases and at J to 8 bases, leaving 4 bases not matched to a gene. CDR3 length: 15 amino acids. CDR3 amino acids: CATSDLPSGEDEQFF. The CDR3 nucleotides read TGTGCCACCAGTGATTTGCCTAGCGGGGAGGATGAGCAGTTCTTC.

This clone has a handful of counts. The CDR3 coding sequence is TGTGCCAGCAGTCAACAGCTATTACTTTCCTACGAGCAGTACTTC. Translating gives CASSQQLLLSYEQYF. The chain employs TRBV6-5 and TRBJ2-7; D not resolved. Looked up from germline, CDR1 is MNHEY and CDR2 is SVGAGI. V was cut by 5 bases and J by 1 base, with 15 bases left in between. CDR3 length: 15 amino acids.

This clone appeared a few times. The J gene is TRBJ2-7, the V gene TRBV3-1 (or the pseudogene TRBV3-2); possibly TRBD2 for D (5 bases). In germline, CDR1 is LGHDT, CDR2 YNNKEL (reference sequence). CDR3 size: 15 residues. Trimming removed 0 bases from V and 4 bases from J, with 13 bases in between. CDR3 amino acids: CASSQDLRTDYEQYF. The CDR3, as DNA: TGTGCCAGCAGCCAAGATCTTAGGACTGATTACGAGCAGTACTTC.

V and J are TRBV2 and TRBJ1-6, with a possible D match to TRBD1 (5 bases). The CDR3 has 15 amino acids. Trimming cost V 7 bases and J 6 bases, with 16 bases left between them. CDR1 SNHLY and CDR2 FYNNEI come from the germline V gene. The CDR3 nucleotides are TGTGCCAGCAAGGACCAGGGCCCGGGTAATTCACCCCTCCACTTT. Translated: CASKDQGPGNSPLHF.

The chain links TRBV6-1 to TRBJ1-6; 7 bases are a match to TRBD1. V dropped 2 bases and J dropped 13; count of bases not matched to a gene: 20. Germline assignment: CDR1 MNHNS and CDR2 SASEGT. CDR3 size: 18 residues. The CDR3: CASSERVWGRSPGGPLHF. In DNA form, the CDR3 reads TGTGCCAGCAGTGAAAGGGTTTGGGGCAGGTCCCCAGGGGGGCCCCTCCACTTT.

This clone was seen only once. The genes are TRBV5-1 and TRBJ2-3, with D possibly matching TRBD2 (6 bases). The CDR3 has 15 residues. Germline CDR1 SGHRS, CDR2 YFSETQ. V was clipped by 1 base and J by 4 bases, with 13 bases between them. The DNA for the CDR3 is TGCGCCAGCAGCTTGCTAGCGACTGACTCAGATACGCAGTATTTT. Translated: CASSLLATDSDTQYF.

This clone was detected once. The chain joins TRBV19 to TRBJ2-3; 12 nucleotides align to TRBD2. J gave up 6 bases and V 3 bases, and 4 bases lay outside the gene matches. The germline V gene has CDR1 LNHDA and CDR2 SQIVND (reference sequence). This CDR3 spans 15 amino acids. The CDR3 loop reads CASSMLAGGADTQYF. CDR3 nucleotides: TGTGCCAGTAGTATGCTAGCGGGGGGGGCCGATACGCAGTATTTT.

J is TRBJ2-4 and V is TRBV4-1, with 9 bases lining up with TRBD1. CDR1 MGHRA and CDR2 YSYEKL come from the germline V gene. Trimming removed 6 bases from V and 0 bases from J; junction bases left unmatched: 12. This CDR3 has 18 residues. CDR3 DNA: TGCGCCAGCAGACCGGGACAGGGAGATGGATTAGCCAAAAACATTCAGTACTTC. It translates to CASRPGQGDGLAKNIQYF.

The chain recombines TRBV6-5 with TRBJ1-1, with 11 bases that match TRBD1. This CDR3 is 13 amino acids long. Germline V lookup: CDR1 MNHEY, CDR2 SVGAGI. V lost 8 bases and J lost 10; bases outside the gene matches: 9. DNA of the CDR3: TGTGCCAGCCAGGACAGGGGGCCTCACGGAGCTTTCTTT. Amino acid sequence: CASQDRGPHGAFF.

This clone has just one count. The J gene is TRBJ2-3, the V gene TRBV19; 8 nucleotides align to TRBD2. Trimming at V came to 6 bases and at J to 1 base, leaving 3 bases not matched to a gene. The CDR3 length is 14 residues. CDR1 is LNHDA, CDR2 SQIVND, per germline (reference sequence). The CDR3 region is CASRKAGGTDTQYF. CDR3 in DNA: TGTGCCAGTAGGAAAGCGGGGGGCACAGATACGCAGTATTTT.

The chain uses TRBV7-2 and TRBJ1-5; D is undetermined. Germline CDR1 is SGHTA and CDR2 is FQGNSA. V was cut by 5 bases and J by 0 bases, with 8 bases left in between. The CDR3 runs to 14 residues. The CDR3 sequence is CASSETYSNQPQHF. The CDR3 region has the DNA TGTGCCAGCAGCGAAACTTATAGCAATCAGCCCCAGCATTTT.

The chain links TRBV19 to TRBJ2-1; tentative D call: TRBD2 (6 bases). CDR3 length equals 17 residues. Trimming cost V 0 bases and J 4 bases, with 16 bases left between them. The germline V gene has CDR1 LNHDA and CDR2 SQIVND (reference sequence). CDR3 in amino acids: CASSIDPSSGGYNEQFF. The CDR3 DNA follows: TGTGCCAGTAGTATAGACCCAAGTAGCGGCGGGTACAATGAGCAGTTCTTC.

The chain carries TRBV6-5 and TRBJ2-3; D is unclear. The CDR3 totals 15 residues. Deletions cut 2 bases from V and 1 base from J, with 10 bases between. Germline V gene lookup returns CDR1 MNHEY and CDR2 SVGAGI. The CDR3 sequence: CASSYLERGTDTQYF. Written as DNA, the CDR3 is TGTGCCAGCAGTTACCTGGAAAGGGGCACAGATACGCAGTATTTT.